A selection of T cell receptor beta chains follows, all from one sample in a study of blood T cell repertoires in COVID-19. Clones were read by immunoSEQ multiplex PCR, and TCRdb kept only the in-frame ones, dropping some. The data contain roughly 320,000 clones, more than 85% of them singletons. The sample consisted of peripheral blood. Source of these receptors: a man aged 70 or older with acute or convalescent COVID-19. Each CDR3 is given with its conserved first and last residue. D genes are given only for firm matches. Clone size is not always given. Where it is, it says once, few, many or a class for expanded clones.

clone_size: few; j_call: TRBJ2-7; d_call: .; v_call: TRBV27; cdr3_aa: CASTLSRGRTMYF; cdr3_nt: TGTGCCAGCACCTTGTCGCGGGGTCGCACAATGTACTTC
clone_size: few; j_call: TRBJ2-1; d_call: .; v_call: TRBV7-9; cdr3_aa: CASSRASSYNEQFF; cdr3_nt: TGTGCCAGCAGCCGCGCGAGCTCCTACAATGAGCAGTTCTTC
clone_size: .; j_call: TRBJ1-1; d_call: TRBD1; v_call: TRBV15; cdr3_aa: CATSRGDRWQMNTEAFF; cdr3_nt: TGTGCCACCAGCAGAGGGGACAGATGGCAAATGAACACTGAAGCTTTCTTT
clone_size: .; j_call: TRBJ1-3; d_call: .; v_call: TRBV4-1; cdr3_aa: CASSQMWGAGNTIYF; cdr3_nt: TGCGCCAGCAGCCAAATGTGGGGGGCTGGAAACACCATATATTTT
clone_size: .; j_call: TRBJ2-3; d_call: TRBD2; v_call: TRBV5-5; cdr3_aa: CASSRGGTDTQYF; cdr3_nt: TGTGCCAGCAGTCGGGGGGGCACAGATACGCAGTATTTT
clone_size: .; j_call: TRBJ1-5; d_call: TRBD1; v_call: TRBV4-1; cdr3_aa: CASSQDRNQPQHF; cdr3_nt: TGCGCCAGCAGCCAGGACAGGAATCAGCCCCAGCATTTT
clone_size: once; j_call: TRBJ2-1; d_call: TRBD2; v_call: TRBV29-1; cdr3_aa: CSGTSGGMEQFF; cdr3_nt: TGCAGCGGGACTAGCGGGGGTATGGAGCAGTTCTTC
clone_size: .; j_call: TRBJ1-2; d_call: .; v_call: TRBV2; cdr3_aa: CASSEEWNYGYTF; cdr3_nt: TGTGCCAGCAGTGAGGAGTGGAACTATGGCTACACCTTC
clone_size: .; j_call: TRBJ2-7; d_call: TRBD1; v_call: TRBV11-2; cdr3_aa: CASSPMTGAPYEQYF; cdr3_nt: TGTGCCAGCAGCCCGATGACAGGGGCGCCCTACGAGCAGTACTTC
clone_size: .; j_call: TRBJ1-2; d_call: TRBD1; v_call: TRBV19; cdr3_aa: CASSLRQGGSYGYTF; cdr3_nt: TGTGCCAGTAGCCTCCGACAGGGTGGAAGCTATGGCTACACCTTC
clone_size: once; j_call: TRBJ1-2; d_call: TRBD1; v_call: TRBV9; cdr3_aa: CASSVSGQGEGGYTF; cdr3_nt: TGTGCCAGCAGCGTAAGTGGCCAGGGGGAAGGTGGCTACACCTTC
clone_size: .; j_call: TRBJ2-7; d_call: .; v_call: TRBV2; cdr3_aa: CASSPGPIYEQYF; cdr3_nt: TGTGCCAGCAGTCCAGGGCCAATCTACGAGCAGTACTTC
clone_size: .; j_call: TRBJ2-7; d_call: .; v_call: TRBV28; cdr3_aa: CASTSQALEQYF; cdr3_nt: TGTGCCAGCACCTCACAGGCTTTGGAGCAGTACTTC
clone_size: .; j_call: TRBJ2-7; d_call: .; v_call: TRBV18; cdr3_aa: CASSPPTAGGSYEQYF; cdr3_nt: TGTGCCAGCTCACCACCCACAGCGGGCGGGTCCTACGAGCAGTACTTC
clone_size: .; j_call: TRBJ1-2; d_call: .; v_call: TRBV4-3; cdr3_aa: CASSQMDYGDYTF; cdr3_nt: TGCGCCAGCAGCCAAATGGATTACGGAGACTACACCTTC
clone_size: .; j_call: TRBJ2-5; d_call: TRBD2; v_call: TRBV5-1; cdr3_aa: CASSLGASGGLWQETQYF; cdr3_nt: TGCGCCAGCAGCTTAGGTGCCAGCGGGGGCCTCTGGCAAGAGACCCAGTACTTC
clone_size: once; j_call: TRBJ2-7; d_call: TRBD1; v_call: TRBV5-4; cdr3_aa: CASSVGQGTSYEQYF; cdr3_nt: TGTGCCAGCAGCGTTGGACAGGGGACGTCCTACGAGCAGTACTTC
clone_size: .; j_call: TRBJ2-1; d_call: TRBD2; v_call: TRBV28; cdr3_aa: CASSYPGLAGSSYNEQFF; cdr3_nt: TGTGCCAGCAGCTACCCGGGACTAGCGGGAAGCTCCTACAATGAGCAGTTCTTC
clone_size: .; j_call: TRBJ1-4; d_call: TRBD1; v_call: TRBV11-2; cdr3_aa: CASSLGGQTGLFF; cdr3_nt: TGTGCCAGCAGCTTAGGGGGACAGACAGGTCTGTTTTTT
clone_size: .; j_call: TRBJ1-2; d_call: TRBD1; v_call: TRBV7-2; cdr3_aa: CASSSDRGGYGYTF; cdr3_nt: TGTGCCAGCAGTTCGGACAGGGGAGGGTATGGCTACACCTTC
clone_size: .; j_call: TRBJ2-2; d_call: .; v_call: TRBV5-6; cdr3_aa: CASSWGSGSGELFF; cdr3_nt: TGTGCCAGCAGCTGGGGATCGGGGTCCGGGGAGCTGTTTTTT
clone_size: few; j_call: TRBJ2-1; d_call: TRBD2; v_call: TRBV7-2; cdr3_aa: CASSLPGASGSRYNEQFF; cdr3_nt: TGTGCCAGCAGCTTACCCGGGGCTAGCGGGAGCAGGTACAATGAGCAGTTCTTC
clone_size: .; j_call: TRBJ1-2; d_call: TRBD1; v_call: TRBV6-2/TRBV6-3; cdr3_aa: CASSHLPGQGNYGYTF; cdr3_nt: TGTGCCAGCAGCCACCTCCCGGGACAGGGGAACTATGGCTACACCTTC
clone_size: .; j_call: TRBJ1-2; d_call: .; v_call: TRBV11-2; cdr3_aa: CASSRSRFSGYTF; cdr3_nt: TGTGCCAGCAGCCGATCCCGTTTTAGTGGCTACACCTTC
clone_size: .; j_call: TRBJ1-2; d_call: TRBD1; v_call: TRBV12-3/TRBV12-4; cdr3_aa: CASRQTGAYDTF; cdr3_nt: TGTGCCAGCAGGCAGACAGGGGCTTATGACACCTTC
clone_size: .; j_call: TRBJ2-2; d_call: .; v_call: TRBV18; cdr3_aa: CASSQSGDYTGELFF; cdr3_nt: TGTGCCAGCTCACAATCAGGGGATTACACCGGGGAGCTGTTTTTT
clone_size: .; j_call: TRBJ2-3; d_call: TRBD1; v_call: TRBV9; cdr3_aa: CASSPRQGSADTQYF; cdr3_nt: TGTGCCAGCAGCCCCCGACAGGGTTCTGCAGATACGCAGTATTTT
clone_size: .; j_call: TRBJ2-7; d_call: .; v_call: TRBV7-2; cdr3_aa: CASSLAAGSYEQYF; cdr3_nt: TGTGCCAGCAGCTTAGCCGCAGGGTCCTACGAGCAGTACTTC
clone_size: once; j_call: TRBJ1-5; d_call: TRBD1; v_call: TRBV28; cdr3_aa: CASSFGGTALNQPQHF; cdr3_nt: TGTGCCAGCAGTTTTGGCGGGACAGCCTTGAATCAGCCCCAGCATTTT
clone_size: .; j_call: TRBJ2-3; d_call: .; v_call: TRBV4-1; cdr3_aa: CASSQDREIHTQYF; cdr3_nt: TGCGCCAGCAGCCAAGATCGAGAAATACATACGCAGTATTTT
clone_size: .; j_call: TRBJ1-2; d_call: .; v_call: TRBV7-9; cdr3_aa: CASSSSRAHTF; cdr3_nt: TGTGCCAGCAGCTCCAGCAGGGCACACACCTTC